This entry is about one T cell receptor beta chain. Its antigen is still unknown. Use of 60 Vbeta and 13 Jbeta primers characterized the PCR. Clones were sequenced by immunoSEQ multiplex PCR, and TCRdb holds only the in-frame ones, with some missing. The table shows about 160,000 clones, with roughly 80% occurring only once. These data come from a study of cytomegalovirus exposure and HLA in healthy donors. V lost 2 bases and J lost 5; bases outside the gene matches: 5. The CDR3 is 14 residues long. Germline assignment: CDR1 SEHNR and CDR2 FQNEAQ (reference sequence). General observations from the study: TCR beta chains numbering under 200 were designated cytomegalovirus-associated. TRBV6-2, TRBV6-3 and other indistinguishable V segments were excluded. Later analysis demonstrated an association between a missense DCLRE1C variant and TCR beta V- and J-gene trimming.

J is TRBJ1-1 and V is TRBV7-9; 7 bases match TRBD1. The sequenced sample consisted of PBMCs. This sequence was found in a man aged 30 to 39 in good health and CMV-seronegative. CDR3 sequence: CASSLKGASTEAFF. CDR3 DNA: TGTGCCAGCAGCTTAAAGGGGGCGAGTACTGAAGCTTTCTTT.